This TCR beta chain was recovered during a study of blood T cell repertoires in COVID-19. Study summary: Samples taken during acute and convalescent COVID-19 were collected in the United States, Italy and Spain. PBMCs, B-cell-depleted T cells, or T cells were the source of the cDNA or gDNA that made up the material.

Original handling: Estimated nucleated cell counts came from reference gene primer amplification. The table came from immunoSEQ multiplex PCR; TCRdb's copy has only in-frame clones and leaves some out. That table supplies the V and J calls and clone size; D and trimming were determined from the DNA. This sample has 250,000 or so clones, with roughly 80% found just once. V was cut by 3 bases and J by 8 bases, with 15 bases left in between. This CDR3 contains 14 residues. Per the germline V gene, CDR1 is LGHDT and CDR2 is YNNKEL (reference sequence). The V and J genes are TRBV3-1 (or the pseudogene TRBV3-2) and TRBJ2-3; a weak D match, TRBD2 (6 bases). The sequence derives from a woman in her late teens or twenties with acute or convalescent COVID-19. Sample: peripheral blood. The DNA for the CDR3 is TGTGCCAGCAGCCACTCGTCCCTGGGAGGTACGCAGTATTTT. It yields the protein CASSHSSLGGTQYF.